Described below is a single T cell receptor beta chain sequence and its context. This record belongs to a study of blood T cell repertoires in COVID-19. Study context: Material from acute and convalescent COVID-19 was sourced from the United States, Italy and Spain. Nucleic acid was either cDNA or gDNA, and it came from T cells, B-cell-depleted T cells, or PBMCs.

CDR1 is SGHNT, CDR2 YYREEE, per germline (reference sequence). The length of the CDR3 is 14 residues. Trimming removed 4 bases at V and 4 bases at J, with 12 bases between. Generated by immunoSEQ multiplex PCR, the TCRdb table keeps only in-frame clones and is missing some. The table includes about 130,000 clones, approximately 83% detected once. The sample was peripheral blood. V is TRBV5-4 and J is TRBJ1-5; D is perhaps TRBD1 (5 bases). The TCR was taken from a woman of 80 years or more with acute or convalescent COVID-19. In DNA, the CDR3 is TGTGCCAGCAGCCCTCAGGGCGAGAATCAGCCCCAGCATTTT. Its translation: CASSPQGENQPQHF.